One sample yielded the 15 T cell receptor beta chains listed below, sequenced in a study of shared T cell receptors in the human thymus. The repertoire was sequenced with immunoSEQ multiplex PCR; TCRdb's copy has only in-frame clones and lacks some. Of about 380,000 clones in the sample, roughly 94% are singletons; the top ten hold about 0.02%. Sample: thymocytes. The receptor source for this set is a human donor.

The rearrangement links TRBV5-1 to TRBJ1-1, with no clear D. V lost 0 bases and J 11 bases, leaving 14 bases between the germline ends. There are 13 residues in the CDR3. In germline, CDR1 is SGHRS, CDR2 YFSETQ. The CDR3 loop is CASSLASGRSAFF. CDR3 bases: TGCGCCAGCAGCTTGGCCTCGGGGAGGTCGGCTTTCTTT.

The chain joins TRBV30 to TRBJ2-1, with 7 bases aligning to TRBD2. V lost 0 bases and J lost 0; bases outside the gene matches: 2. There are 15 residues in the CDR3. From germline, CDR1 is GTSNPN and CDR2 SVGIG (reference sequence). CDR3 bases: TGTGCCTGGAGTGTATGCGGGAGCTCCTACAATGAGCAGTTCTTC. It encodes CAWSVCGSSYNEQFF.

J is TRBJ2-1 and V is TRBV7-6; tentative D call: TRBD2 (5 bases). The CDR3 has 11 residues. The germline V gene encodes CDR1 SGHVS and CDR2 FNYEAQ. V was clipped by 6 bases and J by 8 bases, with 8 bases between them. CDR3 nucleotides: TGTGCCAGCAGGGCGGGCGATGAGCAGTTCTTC. It translates to CASRAGDEQFF. Supplemented by reference TRBV7-6 and TRBJ2-1, the full variable domain reads GAGVSQSPRYKVTKRGQDVALRCDPISGHVSLYWYRQALGQGPEFLTYFNYEAQQDKSGLPNDRFSAERPEGSISTLTIQRTEQRDSAMYRCASRAGDEQFFGPGTRLTVL.

The sample holds a few counts of this clone. V and J are TRBV15 and TRBJ1-5; 10 nucleotides align to TRBD1. This CDR3 region has 17 residues. J was trimmed by 12 bases and V by 0 bases; bases with no gene match: 14. Looked up from germline, CDR1 is LNHNV and CDR2 is YYDKDF (reference sequence). As DNA, the CDR3 is TGTGCCACCAGCAGAGATCTCGACAGGGGGCTACCTGGGGACCAGCATTTT. Its protein is CATSRDLDRGLPGDQHF.

The rearrangement uses TRBV7-3 and TRBJ2-7, with TRBD2 matching 8 bases. CDR3 length: 13 amino acids. Germline V lookup: CDR1 SGHTA, CDR2 FQGTGA. The junction had 6 bases not matched to a gene; V was cut back by 5 bases and J by 6 bases. CDR3 residues: CASSRGLVGEQYF. CDR3 sequence (DNA): TGTGCCAGCAGCCGGGGACTAGTCGGCGAGCAGTACTTC.

The chain is built from TRBV19 and TRBJ1-2; TRBD1 agrees at 8 bases. The CDR3 has 13 amino acids. Losses at the gene ends were 7 bases for V and 8 bases for J; bases not matched to a gene: 9. In germline, CDR1 is LNHDA, CDR2 SQIVND (reference sequence). The CDR3 DNA reads as TGTGCCAGTACTCCTGGACAGGGACGAGGCTACACCTTC. Translated: CASTPGQGRGYTF.

The chain has TRBV28 and TRBJ1-2; D unresolved. The CDR3 has 19 amino acids. Germline V gene data show CDR1 as MDHEN and CDR2 as SYDVKM. Trimming took 1 base from V and 5 from J, leaving 26 bases between them. The CDR3 spells CASSLYGSRQAKQGYGYTF. The CDR3 coding sequence is TGTGCCAGCAGTTTATATGGGTCTAGGCAGGCTAAGCAAGGGTATGGCTACACCTTC.

The V call is TRBV20-1, the J call TRBJ2-7, with TRBD1 matching over 7 bases. CDR3 length: 10 amino acids. CDR1 and CDR2 (germline): DFQATT, SNEGSKA (reference sequence). Trimming at V came to 6 bases and at J to 6 bases, leaving 2 bases not matched to a gene. The CDR3 here is CSAHRGEQYF. CDR3 bases: TGCAGTGCACACAGGGGCGAGCAGTACTTC.

The CDR3 reads CASIWDSLTYNEQFF. The CDR3 DNA reads as TGCGCCAGCATCTGGGACAGCCTAACCTACAATGAGCAGTTCTTC. The chain combines TRBV5-1 with TRBJ2-1; 7 bases agree with TRBD1. This CDR3 is 15 amino acids long. Germline V gene data show CDR1 as SGHRS and CDR2 as YFSETQ. J was trimmed by 2 bases and V by 6 bases; bases with no gene match: 8. Full variable domain (outside the CDR3, taken from reference TRBV5-1 and TRBJ2-1): KAGVTQTPRYLIKTRGQQVTLSCSPISGHRSVSWYQQTPGQGLQFLFEYFSETQRNKGNFPGRFSGRQFSNSRSEMNVSTLELGDSALYLCASIWDSLTYNEQFFGPGTRLTVL.

V is TRBV9 and J is TRBJ2-7, with 8 bases matching TRBD1. The CDR3 is 13 amino acids. Germline V gene data show CDR1 as SGDLS and CDR2 as YYNGEE. V was clipped by 4 bases and J by 2 bases; unmatched bases: 2. This CDR3 reads CASSPTGAYEQYF. The CDR3 coding sequence is TGTGCCAGCAGCCCGACAGGGGCCTACGAGCAGTACTTC. Full variable domain (outside the CDR3, taken from reference TRBV9 and TRBJ2-7): DSGVTQTPKHLITATGQRVTLRCSPRSGDLSVYWYQQSLDQGLQFLIQYYNGEERAKGNILERFSAQQFPDLHSELNLSSLELGDSALYFCASSPTGAYEQYFGPGTRLTVT.

The rearrangement uses TRBV7-2 and TRBJ2-3; 8 positions agree with TRBD2. Trimming took 5 bases from V and 2 from J; bases not matched to a gene: 18. CDR3 length equals 19 residues. From germline, CDR1 is SGHTA and CDR2 FQGNSA. CDR3 in amino acids: CASSPRRCGRRHYTDTQYF. The CDR3 DNA is TGTGCCAGCAGCCCCCGACGCTGCGGGAGGCGCCATTACACAGATACGCAGTATTTT.

The chain has TRBV2 and TRBJ2-2; 9 bases map to TRBD1. Germline-derived CDR1 and CDR2 are SNHLY and FYNNEI. The CDR3 has 17 residues. With V trimmed by 7 bases and J by 2 bases, 11 bases remained unmatched. CDR3 coding DNA: TGTGCCAGCACCACGGGGTCGGGACAGGGTAACACCGGGGAGCTGTTTTTT. Translating it yields CASTTGSGQGNTGELFF.

The rearrangement uses TRBV27 and TRBJ1-2; D remains unclear. V lost 6 bases to trimming and J lost 6 bases, with 14 bases between them. CDR3 length: 13 amino acids. Germline values: CDR1 MNHEY, CDR2 SMNVEV (reference sequence). The CDR3 loop reads CASRSDPEDGYTF. CDR3 coding DNA: TGTGCCAGCAGAAGTGACCCGGAGGATGGCTACACCTTC.

The chain combines TRBV28 with TRBJ1-5; 7 bases fit TRBD1. The CDR3 is made up of 18 amino acids. The J segment lost 4 bases and the V segment lost 5 bases, leaving 17 bases of the junction unmatched. Germline CDR1 MDHEN, CDR2 SYDVKM. CDR3 nucleotides: TGTGCCAGCAGTCCCCCCCCGGGGAGGGGGCAGGATAATCAGCCCCAGCATTTT. Its translation is CASSPPPGRGQDNQPQHF. The full variable domain, rest sourced from reference TRBV28 and TRBJ1-5, is DVKVTQSSRYLVKRTGEKVFLECVQDMDHENMFWYRQDPGLGLRLIYFSYDVKMKEKGDIPEGYSVSREKKERFSLILESASTNQTSMYLCASSPPPGRGQDNQPQHFGDGTRLSIL.

The chain carries TRBV7-6 and TRBJ2-2; 9 bases match TRBD2. V lost 5 bases to trimming and J lost 4 bases; unmatched junction nucleotides: 8. Germline loops: CDR1 SGHVS, CDR2 FNYEAQ. The CDR3 contains 16 residues. The CDR3 loop reads CASSARLAEATGELFF. DNA for the CDR3: TGTGCCAGCAGCGCCCGACTAGCGGAGGCCACCGGGGAGCTGTTTTTT.